This TCR beta chain was sequenced during a study of cytomegalovirus exposure and HLA in healthy donors. Turning to the study itself: The 130 or so validation repertoires, a later analysis reported, used the same platform as the approximately 670 first-cohort repertoires. Study results and caveats: Most TCR sequences proved rare, with some public TCRs found in many donors. Researchers counted roughly 160 TCR beta chains as cytomegalovirus-associated. First-cohort TCR clusters were later found to tend to co-occur in the 90 to 150 validation repertoires.

Trimming cost V 0 bases and J 0 bases, with 9 bases left between them. Germline CDR1 and CDR2: SGHRS and YFSETQ. This CDR3 contains 15 residues. Produced via immunoSEQ multiplex PCR; TCRdb's table is partial and in-frame only. The table lists about 240,000 clones, around nine tenths of them singletons. This clone was recorded only once. Its antigen is currently unknown. The TCR originated in a man between 18 and 29 years old in good health and CMV-seronegative. V and J are TRBV5-1 and TRBJ2-5, with D unclear. The sequenced sample was PBMCs. CDR3 sequence: CASSLGSGYQETQYF. Written as DNA, the CDR3 is TGCGCCAGCAGCTTGGGGTCCGGGTACCAAGAGACCCAGTACTTC.